This TCR beta chain is drawn from a study of cytomegalovirus exposure and HLA in healthy donors. Findings of the study overall: Analysis was performed later, and it showed HLA-associated TCR beta chains to be more clonally expanded than equally common others. Further analysis was carried out later, and it showed several of the most significant clusters appearing linked to common viral pathogens.

Amplification used 60 Vbeta primers and 13 Jbeta primers. Sequenced by immunoSEQ multiplex PCR; TCRdb stores in-frame clones only, minus some. Here the sample spans more than 100,000 clones, roughly 73% being singletons. As concerns this clone: Its target is not known.

The CDR3 length is 15 residues. Germline CDR1 is GTSNPN and CDR2 is SVGIG (reference sequence). V was pared by 3 bases and J by 4 bases, with 9 bases of the junction left unmatched. The chain carries TRBV30 and TRBJ2-1; 7 bases match TRBD1. The clonotype was recovered from a male donor in good health and CMV-seronegative. The sample taken for sequencing was PBMCs. The CDR3 protein is CAWSAGTAAYNEQFF. The CDR3, as DNA: TGTGCCTGGAGCGCTGGGACAGCTGCGTACAATGAGCAGTTCTTC.